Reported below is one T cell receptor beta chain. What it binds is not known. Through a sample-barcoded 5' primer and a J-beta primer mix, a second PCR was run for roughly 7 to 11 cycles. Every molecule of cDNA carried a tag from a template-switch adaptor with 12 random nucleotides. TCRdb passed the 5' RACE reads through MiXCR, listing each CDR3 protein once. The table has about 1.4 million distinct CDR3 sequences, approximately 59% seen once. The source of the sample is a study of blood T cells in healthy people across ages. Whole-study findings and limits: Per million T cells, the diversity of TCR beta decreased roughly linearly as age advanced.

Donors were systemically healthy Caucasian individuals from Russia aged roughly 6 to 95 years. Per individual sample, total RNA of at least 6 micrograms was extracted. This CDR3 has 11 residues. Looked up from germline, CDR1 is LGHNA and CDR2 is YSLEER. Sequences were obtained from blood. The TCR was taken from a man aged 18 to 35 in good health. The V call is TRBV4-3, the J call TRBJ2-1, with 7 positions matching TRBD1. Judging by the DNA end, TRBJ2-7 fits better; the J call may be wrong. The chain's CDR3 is CASSQRQGQYF. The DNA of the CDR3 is TGCGCCAGCAGCCAAAGACAGGGGCAGTACTTC.